This is a list of T cell receptor beta chains from one sample in a study of long-term antiretroviral therapy in people with HIV. Data came from immunoSEQ multiplex PCR; TCRdb stores just in-frame clones and leaves some out. This table has about 35,000 clones, 80% to 85% appearing once. Source: unsorted PBMCs, taken 1 year after starting antiretroviral therapy. These receptor sequences come from a man younger than 35 with HIV. Each CDR3 is given with its conserved first and last residue. A D gene is named only where the DNA matches it firmly. Some rows mark clone size as missing; the rest say once, few, many or name a class of expanded clone.

v_gene	d_gene	abundance	len	j_gene	CDR3nt	CDR3aa
TRBV19	.	once	16	TRBJ1-5	TGTGCCAGTATTCATGAAGGGGGTTATAGCAATCAGCCCCAGCATTTT	CASIHEGGYSNQPQHF
TRBV28	TRBD1	once	14	TRBJ2-3	TGTGCCAGCAGTTCCGGGACAGGGGAACATACGCAGTATTTT	CASSSGTGEHTQYF
TRBV14	.	.	13	TRBJ2-1	TGTGCCAGCAGCCAGGGAATAGCAAATGAGCAGTTCTTC	CASSQGIANEQFF
TRBV28	.	.	12	TRBJ2-7	TGTGCCAGCAGTTCGGGTCTTGCCGAGCAGTACTTC	CASSSGLAEQYF
TRBV9	TRBD1	.	14	TRBJ1-5	TGTGCCAGCAACTCCGGGACAGTGAATCAGCCCCAGCATTTT	CASNSGTVNQPQHF
TRBV10-3	TRBD1	.	13	TRBJ1-2	TGTGCCATCCCAGGACAGGGCCTCTATGGCTACACCTTC	CAIPGQGLYGYTF
TRBV14	.	.	16	TRBJ1-1	TGTGCCAGCAGCCAAGACTCGAGGGAATGGTACACTGAAGCTTTCTTT	CASSQDSREWYTEAFF
TRBV27	.	once	16	TRBJ1-6	TGTGCCAGCAGAGGGAGTGGAAAAGGATCTAATTCACCCCTCCACTTT	CASRGSGKGSNSPLHF
TRBV15	TRBD2	.	16	TRBJ2-7	TGTGCCACCAGCAGCGCAGGATCCGCGGGGGTGTACGAGCAGTACTTC	CATSSAGSAGVYEQYF
TRBV7-3	TRBD1	.	13	TRBJ1-2	TGTGCCAGCAGCACGACAGGGTTGGATGGCTACACCTTC	CASSTTGLDGYTF
TRBV28	TRBD1	.	16	TRBJ1-4	TGTGCCAGCAGTTTAAGGACCGGGACAGGGGTGGAAAAACTGTTTTTT	CASSLRTGTGVEKLFF
TRBV5-1	.	.	15	TRBJ2-2	TGCGCCAGCAGCCAGGGACACCTCAACACCGGGGAGCTGTTTTTT	CASSQGHLNTGELFF
TRBV11-3	TRBD2	.	14	TRBJ2-7	TGTGCCAGCAGCTTTAGCGGGAGGGCCGGGGTGCAGTACTTC	CASSFSGRAGVQYF
TRBV6-5	.	.	14	TRBJ1-2	TGTGCCAGCAGTTACTCCACATCCCTGGGGGGCTACACCTTC	CASSYSTSLGGYTF
TRBV4-1	.	.	12	TRBJ1-1	TGCGCCAGCAGCCAAGACGGGAACGGAGCTTTCTTT	CASSQDGNGAFF
TRBV5-1	.	.	14	TRBJ2-7	TGCGCCAGCGGTGATGCTAACTCCGGGGACGAGCAGTACTTC	CASGDANSGDEQYF
TRBV19	.	.	13	TRBJ2-7	TGTGCCAGTAGTATCCCCGGGCCCTACGAGCAGTACTTC	CASSIPGPYEQYF
TRBV9	.	.	15	TRBJ2-7	TGTGCCAGCAGCGTGGGCCCATCGTTCAGGCACGAGCAGTACTTC	CASSVGPSFRHEQYF
TRBV18	TRBD1	.	15	TRBJ1-5	TGTGCCAGCTCACCAGGACAGGGGAGCAATCAGCCCCAGCATTTT	CASSPGQGSNQPQHF
TRBV27	.	.	15	TRBJ1-2	TGTGCCAGCAGTTTATTTCCGGGACACAACTATGGCTACACCTTC	CASSLFPGHNYGYTF
TRBV12-5	.	.	15	TRBJ1-1	TGTGCTAGTGGTTTGGTACGGGGGGAGGACACTGAAGCTTTCTTT	CASGLVRGEDTEAFF
TRBV7-8	TRBD1	.	15	TRBJ1-6	TGTGCCAGCAGCTTAAAGGGGGCGACGGTTCGGCCCCTCCACTTT	CASSLKGATVRPLHF
TRBV13	.	.	14	TRBJ2-7	TGTGCCAGCAGCTTAGAGACGAGGAGCTACGAGCAGTACTTC	CASSLETRSYEQYF
TRBV6-5	.	.	15	TRBJ1-1	TGTGCCACCAGTTCTCACGGTAGGGGAGGCACTGAAGCTTTCTTT	CATSSHGRGGTEAFF
TRBV5-1	TRBD2	once	17	TRBJ2-3	TGCGCCAGCAGCTTGGGATGGGCGGGGAGGGCGGCAGATACGCAGTATTTT	CASSLGWAGRAADTQYF
TRBV19	.	.	14	TRBJ1-1	TGTGCCAGTACCAAGGGACGGAAGAACACTGAAGCTTTCTTT	CASTKGRKNTEAFF
TRBV10-3	.	.	13	TRBJ2-7	TGTGCCATCACGACAGAAAACTCCTACGAGCAGTACTTC	CAITTENSYEQYF
TRBV27	.	few	13	TRBJ1-5	TGTGCCAGCAGTTTACGGAACGGCCAGCCCCAGCATTTT	CASSLRNGQPQHF
TRBV7-9	.	once	15	TRBJ2-7	TGTGCCAGCAGCCTCGGAGGGATCCTCCCCTACGAGCAGTACTTC	CASSLGGILPYEQYF
TRBV7-9	.	few	12	TRBJ2-7	TGTGCCAGCAGCTTGGGACTCGGCGAGCAGTACTTC	CASSLGLGEQYF
TRBV7-9	.	few	12	TRBJ1-2	TGTGCCAGCAGCTTAGAAAACTATGGCTACACCTTC	CASSLENYGYTF
TRBV27	.	.	13	TRBJ2-1	TGTGCCAGCAGTTGGAGGTCCCACAATGAGCAGTTCTTC	CASSWRSHNEQFF
TRBV27	.	.	13	TRBJ2-1	TGTGCCAGCAGTTTCGGGAGTTACAATGAGCAGTTCTTC	CASSFGSYNEQFF
TRBV4-1	.	.	18	TRBJ1-3	TGCGCCAGCAGCCAAACCCCCCCCAATAGGGCGCCTGGAAACACCATATATTTT	CASSQTPPNRAPGNTIYF
TRBV25-1	.	.	14	TRBJ2-2	TGTGCCAGCAGCCGTATGGGACGAACCGGGGAGCTGTTTTTT	CASSRMGRTGELFF
TRBV19	.	.	15	TRBJ1-1	TGTGCCAGTAGTATATGGGGCGGTGGGGGCACTGAAGCTTTCTTT	CASSIWGGGGTEAFF
TRBV9	.	.	14	TRBJ1-1	TGTGCCAGCAGCGTAGGGTTGTCGAGCACTGAAGCTTTCTTT	CASSVGLSSTEAFF
TRBV4-3	.	.	14	TRBJ2-7	TGCGCCAGCAGCCAAGATGGGGGAGACTACGAGCAGTACTTC	CASSQDGGDYEQYF
TRBV5-8	.	.	13	TRBJ2-3	TGTGCCAGCAGCTTATGGGGCACAGATACGCAGTATTTT	CASSLWGTDTQYF